This T cell receptor beta chain appears in the sequencing data of a study of T cell responses to AZD1222 COVID-19 vaccine. Looked up from germline, CDR1 is MDHEN and CDR2 is SYDVKM. V gave up 5 bases and J gave up 0 bases, with 8 bases separating them. CDR3 length: 14 amino acids. TCRdb keeps only in-frame clones here, not all; method: immunoSEQ multiplex PCR. The sample includes about 140,000 clones, 75% to 95% of them seen just once. The clonotype comes from an adult who received the MenACWY meningococcal vaccine as a control. This material consisted of peripheral blood, taken 28 days after the second dose of the MenACWY control vaccine. The V and J genes are TRBV28 and TRBJ1-5, with D unresolved. The CDR3 reads CASSLDYSNQPQHF. DNA for the CDR3: TGTGCCAGCAGTCTTGACTATAGCAATCAGCCCCAGCATTTT.